The subject of this entry is one TCR beta chain. This clone was counted once. The clone's antigen remains unknown. No much larger clonotype is one base removed from it; base qualities were not supplied. Patients with a history of autoimmune disease or receiving systemic immunosuppression were excluded from the trial. Peripheral blood for TCR sequencing was collected from all dose cohorts at baseline, on cycle 4 day 1, and on cycle 7 day 1. Samples came from an open-label, multicenter, first-in-human phase I dose-escalation trial of ivuxolimab. Adults with locally advanced or metastatic melanoma, renal cell, hepatocellular, or head and neck squamous cell carcinoma were enrolled in the trial. Before TCR sequencing, CD4+ and CD8+ T cells were separately sorted from peripheral blood. This entry is derived from a study of OX40 agonist ivuxolimab in advanced cancers. About the full investigation: Ivuxolimab, which targeted the costimulatory receptor OX40 (CD134), was an agonistic, fully human IgG2 monoclonal antibody. Intravenous ivuxolimab was administered to patients every 2 weeks at six dose levels: 0.01, 0.1, 0.3, 1.5, 3 and 10 mg/kg. Among the approximately 50 dose-escalation patients, some 20 had hepatocellular carcinoma, roughly 15 melanoma, 9 renal cell carcinoma and 9 head and neck cancer. In the dose-escalation cohort, nearly 85% of patients were male, and the mean age was roughly 56 years with a range of 23 to 79. Prior anti-PD-1, anti-PD-L1 or anti-CTLA-4 therapy was permitted, and checkpoint inhibitors had been received by 40% to 50% of dose-escalation patients. Partial responses were achieved by three dose-escalation patients, of whom one had hepatocellular carcinoma and two had cutaneous melanoma. Peripheral TCRbeta sequencing aimed to test whether ivuxolimab altered TCR sequence diversity and caused clonal T-cell expansion. The paper describes the monotherapy dose-escalation part (N = 52 patients) of the phase I trial of ivuxolimab. What the work shows at the level of the full study, not this receptor alone: Clonal expansion of both CD4+ and CD8+ blood T cells was observed from baseline to week 6 at doses 0.1 to 3.0 mg/kg. After ivuxolimab, expanded clones were on average more numerous among CD8+ T cells than among CD4+ T cells. The antigen specificity of the clonally expanded peripheral T cells was not determined. In the 0.1-3.0 mg/kg groups, partial responders had among the lowest normalized peripheral clonal expansion, particularly in CD8+ T cells. Low levels of normalized T-cell clonal expansion were also shown by some nonresponding patients.

Spanning cysteine to phenylalanine, the CDR3 consists of 17 amino acids. The read is trimmed to its CDR3 DNA, 51 bases read in frame from base 1. Looking up the germline V gene (reference sequence) yields CDR1 SGHNT and CDR2 YYREEE. V is pruned by 0 bases and J by 3 bases, leaving 8 bases of the junction without a gene match. To sequence the TCRbeta CDR3 region, genomic DNA was isolated from the sorted cells. The immunoSEQ Assay was used for sequencing of TCRbeta CDR3 regions. TCRdb retrieved this table from immuneACCESS and kept in-frame rearrangements only. Not all clones are present; in checked studies, unresolved V genes account for under half, and no reason is known for the remainder. For this sample there are about 25,000 clones; approximately 81% appear just once. In total, the top ten clones hold roughly a quarter of the sample.

The sequenced sample was CD4+ or CD8+ T cells sorted from blood, obtained in a trial of the OX40 agonist ivuxolimab. The rearranged segments are TRBV5-4 and TRBJ1-5; TRBD1 fits 8 bases in the junction. The receptor was isolated from an adult with an advanced solid tumor such as melanoma, head and neck, liver or kidney cancer. The DNA is as follows: TGTGCCAGCAGCTTGGCGCCGACAGGGGACCTCAATCAGCCCCAGCATTTT. Translated, it gives CASSLAPTGDLNQPQHF.